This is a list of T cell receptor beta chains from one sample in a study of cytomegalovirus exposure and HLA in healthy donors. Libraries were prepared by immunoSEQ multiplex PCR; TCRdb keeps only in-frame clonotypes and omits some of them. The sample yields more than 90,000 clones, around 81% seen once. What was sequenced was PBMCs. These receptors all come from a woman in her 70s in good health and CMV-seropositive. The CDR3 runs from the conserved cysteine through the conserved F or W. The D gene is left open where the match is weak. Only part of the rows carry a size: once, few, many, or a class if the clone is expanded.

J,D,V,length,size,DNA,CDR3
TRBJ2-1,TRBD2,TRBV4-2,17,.,TGTGCCAGCAGCCAAGAAATGGGACTAGCGGGTAACCATGAGCAGTTCTTC,CASSQEMGLAGNHEQFF
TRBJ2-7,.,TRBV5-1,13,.,TGCGCCAGCAGCGTCGGGCGGGGCTACGAGCAGTACTTC,CASSVGRGYEQYF
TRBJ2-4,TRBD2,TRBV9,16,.,TGTGCCAGCAGCGTAGGCAGTAGCGGGAGATGGGACATTCAGTACTTC,CASSVGSSGRWDIQYF
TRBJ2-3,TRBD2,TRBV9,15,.,TGTGCCAGCAGCGTGACTAGCGGGAGAGCAGATACGCAGTATTTT,CASSVTSGRADTQYF
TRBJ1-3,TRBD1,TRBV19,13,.,TGTGCCAGTAGCGCGGACAGGGAGAGCACCATATATTTT,CASSADRESTIYF
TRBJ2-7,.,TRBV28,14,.,TGTGCCAGCAGTTTAGAGAGATTCTCCTACGAGCAGTACTTC,CASSLERFSYEQYF
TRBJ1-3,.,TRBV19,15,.,TGTGCCAGTAGTATCGGGGTTTTGGGTGGAAACACCATATATTTT,CASSIGVLGGNTIYF
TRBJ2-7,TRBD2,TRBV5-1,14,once,TGCGCCAGCAGCTACCTAGCGGGGGGATACGAGCAGTACTTC,CASSYLAGGYEQYF
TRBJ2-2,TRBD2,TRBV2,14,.,TGTGCCAGCAAACCAGGGAGGGTCACCGGGGAGCTGTTTTTT,CASKPGRVTGELFF
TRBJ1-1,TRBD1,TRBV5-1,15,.,TGCGCCAGCAGCCCTAGGACAGGGTGGGGCACTGAAGCTTTCTTT,CASSPRTGWGTEAFF
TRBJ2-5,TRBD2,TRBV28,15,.,TGTGCCAGCAGTTCCCTAGCGGGAGATATAGAGACCCAGTACTTC,CASSSLAGDIETQYF
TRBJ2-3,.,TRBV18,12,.,TGTGCCAGCTCTCAGGGCACAGATACGCAGTATTTT,CASSQGTDTQYF
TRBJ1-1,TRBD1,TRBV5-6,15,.,TGTGCCAGCAGCTTCTCGACAGGGACGAACACTGAAGCTTTCTTT,CASSFSTGTNTEAFF
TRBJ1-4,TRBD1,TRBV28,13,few,TGTGCCAGCAGATGGACAGGGTCCGAAAAACTGTTTTTT,CASRWTGSEKLFF
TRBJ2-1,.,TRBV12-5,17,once,TGTGCTAGTGGTTACCCGCCTACAGGGTTCTCCTACAATGAGCAGTTCTTC,CASGYPPTGFSYNEQFF
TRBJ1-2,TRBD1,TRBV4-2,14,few,TGTGCCAGCAGCCAAGATACAGGGGGCCGGGGCTACACCTTC,CASSQDTGGRGYTF
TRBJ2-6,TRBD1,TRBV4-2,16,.,TGTGCCAGCAGCCCACGACAGGGGTCTGGGGCCAACGTCCTGACTTTC,CASSPRQGSGANVLTF
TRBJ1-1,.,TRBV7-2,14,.,TGTGCCAGCAGCTCCAGCGGGGGGCAAACTGAAGCTTTCTTT,CASSSSGGQTEAFF
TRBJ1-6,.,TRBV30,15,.,TGTGCCTGGAGTTTCCAGGGGCGGGATAATTCACCCCTCCACTTT,CAWSFQGRDNSPLHF
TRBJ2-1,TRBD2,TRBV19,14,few,TGTGCCAGTAGTGCGGCTAGCGGAAACAATGAGCAGTTCTTC,CASSAASGNNEQFF
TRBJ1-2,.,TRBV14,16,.,TGTGCCAGCAGCCCAGGGCCCGTGGGCTCTAACTATGGCTACACCTTC,CASSPGPVGSNYGYTF
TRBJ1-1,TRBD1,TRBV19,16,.,TGTGCCAGTAGTATCAGGAGGGGGCTGGAGAACACTGAAGCTTTCTTT,CASSIRRGLENTEAFF
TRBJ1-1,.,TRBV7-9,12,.,TGTGCCAGCGGTCCCGGGAACACTGAAGCTTTCTTT,CASGPGNTEAFF
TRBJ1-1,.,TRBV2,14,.,TGTGCCAGCAGTGAAGCTTTTGGGGCTGCTGAAGCTTTCTTT,CASSEAFGAAEAFF
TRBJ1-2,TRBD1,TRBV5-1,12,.,TGCGCCAGCAGCACCGGACAGGGCAGCTACACCTTC,CASSTGQGSYTF
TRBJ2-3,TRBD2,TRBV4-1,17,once,TGCGCCAGCAGCCAAGAGGCGGCGGGAGGACTCACAGATACGCAGTATTTT,CASSQEAAGGLTDTQYF
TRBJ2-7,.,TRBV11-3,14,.,TGTGCCAGCAGCCGTGGAGGGGACTCCTACGAGCAGTACTTC,CASSRGGDSYEQYF
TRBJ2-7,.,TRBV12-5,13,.,TGTGCTAGTGGTTTAGCGGCCTCCTACGAGCAGTACTTC,CASGLAASYEQYF
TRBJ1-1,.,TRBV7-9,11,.,TGTGCCAGCAGCCTCCAGGCCCGGACTTTCTTT,CASSLQARTFF
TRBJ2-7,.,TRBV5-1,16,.,TGCGCCAGCAGCTCAGAAGATGGAGGGCCTTGGTACGAGCAGTACTTC,CASSSEDGGPWYEQYF
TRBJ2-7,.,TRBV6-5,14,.,TGTGCCAGCAGTTTGGACAGAAAAATGCACGAGCAGTACTTC,CASSLDRKMHEQYF
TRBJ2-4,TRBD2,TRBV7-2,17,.,TGTGCCAGCAGCTTAGGGGAGGCTAGCGGGAGGAGGAACATTCAGTACTTC,CASSLGEASGRRNIQYF
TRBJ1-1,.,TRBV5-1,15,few,TGCGCCAGCAGCCCCCCCAGGGGCCCGAACACTGAAGCTTTCTTT,CASSPPRGPNTEAFF
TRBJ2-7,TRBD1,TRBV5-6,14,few,TGTGCCAGCAGCGGCGAGGGGGCGGCCTACGAGCAGTACTTC,CASSGEGAAYEQYF
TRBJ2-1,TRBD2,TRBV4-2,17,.,TGTGCCAGCAGCCAAGATTACCTAGCGGGAGTTCTCAATGAGCAGTTCTTC,CASSQDYLAGVLNEQFF
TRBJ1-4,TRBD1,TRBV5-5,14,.,TGTGCCAGCCGCCGGTCCAGGGGGAATGAAAAACTGTTTTTT,CASRRSRGNEKLFF
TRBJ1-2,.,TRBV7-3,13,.,TGTGCCAGCAGCCTAAACGCGTTCTATGGCTACACCTTC,CASSLNAFYGYTF
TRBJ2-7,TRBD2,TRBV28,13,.,TGTGCCAGCAGTTACCTAGCGGGATACGAGCAGTACTTC,CASSYLAGYEQYF
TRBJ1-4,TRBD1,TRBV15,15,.,TGTGCCACCAGTTTAGACAGGGTTGGTAATGAAAAACTGTTTTTT,CATSLDRVGNEKLFF
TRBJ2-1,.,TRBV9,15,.,TGTGCCAGCAGCCAGGGATCAGACGCCTACAATGAGCAGTTCTTC,CASSQGSDAYNEQFF
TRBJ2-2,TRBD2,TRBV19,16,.,TGTGCCAGTAGTATGAGGAGGGGAGGGCCGGCCGGGGAGCTGTTTTTT,CASSMRRGGPAGELFF
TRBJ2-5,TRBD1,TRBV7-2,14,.,TGTGCCAGCAGCTTATGGGACAGGCAAGAGACCCAGTACTTC,CASSLWDRQETQYF
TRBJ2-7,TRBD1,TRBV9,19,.,TGTGCCAGCAGCGTACAGGGGACAACCGGGACAGGGAACTCCTACGAGCAGTACTTC,CASSVQGTTGTGNSYEQYF
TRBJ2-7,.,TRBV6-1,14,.,TGTGCCAGCAGTGGACAGACAGTTTCCTACGAGCAGTACTTC,CASSGQTVSYEQYF
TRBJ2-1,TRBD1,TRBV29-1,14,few,TGCAGCGCCCGACAGGGAGCCTCCTACAATGAGCAGTTCTTC,CSARQGASYNEQFF
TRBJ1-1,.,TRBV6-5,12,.,.,CASSSVGTGIFF
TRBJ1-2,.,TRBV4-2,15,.,TGTGCCAGCAGCCAAGTCGGCACTAACCCCTATGGCTACACCTTC,CASSQVGTNPYGYTF
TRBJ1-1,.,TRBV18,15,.,TGTGCCAGCTCACCGGAACAGGGCGGTGGCACTGAAGCTTTCTTT,CASSPEQGGGTEAFF
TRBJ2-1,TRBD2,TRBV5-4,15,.,TGTGCCAGCAGCCCGCGGACTAGGGGAGAGGGGGAGCAGTTCTTC,CASSPRTRGEGEQFF
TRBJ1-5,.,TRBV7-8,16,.,TGTGCCAGCAGCTTATTAGCCCGGAGTAGCAATCAGCCCCAGCATTTT,CASSLLARSSNQPQHF
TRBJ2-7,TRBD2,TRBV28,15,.,TGTGCCAGCAGTCGGAGCGGGAGCAGGTTTTACGAGCAGTACTTC,CASSRSGSRFYEQYF
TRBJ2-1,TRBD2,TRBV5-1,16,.,TGCGCCAGCAAGGCTACACCGGGACTAGCGGACAATGAGCAGTTCTTC,CASKATPGLADNEQFF
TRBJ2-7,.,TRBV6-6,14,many,TGTGCCAGCAGTCCCCGGGGTAGCGCTCTCGAGCAGTACTTC,CASSPRGSALEQYF
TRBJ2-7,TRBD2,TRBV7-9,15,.,TGTGCCAGCAGCCAGACTAGCGGGATGTCCTACGAGCAGTACTTC,CASSQTSGMSYEQYF
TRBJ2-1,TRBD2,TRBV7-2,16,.,TGTGCCAGCAGCGGGCTAGCGGCCCTCTCCTACAATGAGCAGTTCTTC,CASSGLAALSYNEQFF